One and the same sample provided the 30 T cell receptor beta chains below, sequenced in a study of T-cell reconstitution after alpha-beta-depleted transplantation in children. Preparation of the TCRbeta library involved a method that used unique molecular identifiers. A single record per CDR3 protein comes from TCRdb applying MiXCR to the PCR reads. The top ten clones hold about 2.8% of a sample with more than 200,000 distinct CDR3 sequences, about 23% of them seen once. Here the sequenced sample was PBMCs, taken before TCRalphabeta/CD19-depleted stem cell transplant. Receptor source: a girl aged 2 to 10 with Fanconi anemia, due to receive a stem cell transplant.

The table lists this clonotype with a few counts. The chain's CDR3 is CASSGGLAAEQFF. The CDR3 nucleotides are TGTGCCAGCAGTGGGGGACTAGCTGCTGAGCAGTTCTTC. The chain employs TRBV6-4 and TRBJ2-1, with 9 nucleotides matching TRBD2. Germline-derived CDR1 and CDR2 are MRHNA and SNTAGT. With V trimmed by 4 bases and J by 9 bases, 4 bases remained unmatched. This CDR3 is 13 amino acids long.

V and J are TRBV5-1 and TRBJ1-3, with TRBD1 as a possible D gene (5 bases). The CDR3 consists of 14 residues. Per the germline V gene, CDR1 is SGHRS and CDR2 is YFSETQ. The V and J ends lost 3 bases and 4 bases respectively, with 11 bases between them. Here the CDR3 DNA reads TGCGCCAGCAGCTCGACAGAATACGGAAACACCATATATTTT. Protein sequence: CASSSTEYGNTIYF.

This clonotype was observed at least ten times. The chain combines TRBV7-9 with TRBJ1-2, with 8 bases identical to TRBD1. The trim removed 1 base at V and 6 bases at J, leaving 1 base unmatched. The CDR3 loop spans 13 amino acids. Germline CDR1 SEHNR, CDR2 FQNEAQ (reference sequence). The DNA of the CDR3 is TGTGCCAGCAGCTTAGAACAGGGGGATGGCTACACCTTC. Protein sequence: CASSLEQGDGYTF. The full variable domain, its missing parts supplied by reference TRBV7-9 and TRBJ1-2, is DTGVSQNPRHKITKRGQNVTFRCDPISEHNRLYWYRQTLGQGPEFLTYFQNEAQLEKSRLLSDRFSAERPKGSFSTLEIQRTEQGDSAMYLCASSLEQGDGYTFGSGTRLTVV.

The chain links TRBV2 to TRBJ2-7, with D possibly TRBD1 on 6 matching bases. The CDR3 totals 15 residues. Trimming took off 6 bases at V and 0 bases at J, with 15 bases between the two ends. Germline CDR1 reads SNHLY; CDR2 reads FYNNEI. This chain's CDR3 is CASSEPGVRSYEQYF. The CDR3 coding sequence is TGTGCCAGCAGCGAGCCAGGGGTGCGCTCCTACGAGCAGTACTTC.

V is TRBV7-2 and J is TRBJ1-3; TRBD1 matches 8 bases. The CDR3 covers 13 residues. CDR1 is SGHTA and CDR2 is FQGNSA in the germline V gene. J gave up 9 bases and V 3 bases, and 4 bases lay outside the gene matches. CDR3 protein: CASSLDRVSTIYF. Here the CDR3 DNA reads TGTGCCAGCAGCTTGGACAGGGTTTCCACCATATATTTT.

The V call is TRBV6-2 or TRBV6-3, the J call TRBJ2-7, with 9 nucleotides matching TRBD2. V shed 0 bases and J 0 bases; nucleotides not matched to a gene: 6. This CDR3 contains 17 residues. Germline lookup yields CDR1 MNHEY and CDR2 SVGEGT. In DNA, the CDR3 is TGTGCCAGCAGTTACTCAAGGCGGGGGGGTAGCTCCTACGAGCAGTACTTC. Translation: CASSYSRRGGSSYEQYF.

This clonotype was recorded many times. CDR3 nucleotide sequence: TGCAGCGTTGGGCGGGGGGGCCATACTGAGCAGTTCTTC. It translates to CSVGRGGHTEQFF. This chain uses TRBV29-1 with TRBJ2-1; 9 bases line up with TRBD2. Germline V gives CDR1 SQVTM, CDR2 ANQGSEA. The CDR3 extends over 13 amino acids. J lost 9 bases, V lost 4 bases, and 7 bases had no gene match.

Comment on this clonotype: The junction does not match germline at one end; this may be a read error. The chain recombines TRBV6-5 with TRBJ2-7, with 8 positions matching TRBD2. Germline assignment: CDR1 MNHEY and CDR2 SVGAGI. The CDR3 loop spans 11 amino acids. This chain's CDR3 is CASSDGGTRNF. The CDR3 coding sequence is TGTGCCAGCAGTGACGGGGGGACTAGGAACTTC.

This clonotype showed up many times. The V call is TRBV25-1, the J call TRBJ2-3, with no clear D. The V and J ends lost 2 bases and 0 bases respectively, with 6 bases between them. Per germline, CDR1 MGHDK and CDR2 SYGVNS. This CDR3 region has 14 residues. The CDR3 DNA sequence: TGTGCCAGCAGTGAAGTAGGGAGCACAGATACGCAGTATTTT. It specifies CASSEVGSTDTQYF.

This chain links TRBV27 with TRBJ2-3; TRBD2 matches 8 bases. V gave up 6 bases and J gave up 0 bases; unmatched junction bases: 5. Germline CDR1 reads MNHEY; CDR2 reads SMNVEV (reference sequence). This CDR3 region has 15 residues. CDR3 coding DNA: TGTGCCAGCAGACATAGCGGGGCTAGCACAGATACGCAGTATTTT. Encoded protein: CASRHSGASTDTQYF.

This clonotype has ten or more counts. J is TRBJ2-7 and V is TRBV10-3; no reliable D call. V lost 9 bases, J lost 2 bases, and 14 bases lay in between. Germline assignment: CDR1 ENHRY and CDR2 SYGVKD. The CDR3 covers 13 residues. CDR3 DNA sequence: TGTGCCATACGTAGAATCGACACCTACGAGCAGTACTTC. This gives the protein CAIRRIDTYEQYF.

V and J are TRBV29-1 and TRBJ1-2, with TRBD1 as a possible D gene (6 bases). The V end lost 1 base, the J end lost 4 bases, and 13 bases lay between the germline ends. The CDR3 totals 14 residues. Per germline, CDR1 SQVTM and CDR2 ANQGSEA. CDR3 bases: TGCAGCGTTGAAGTGGCGGACAGCGCCTATGGCTACACCTTC. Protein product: CSVEVADSAYGYTF.

Here the CDR3 reads CASSETGGADTQYF. The CDR3 DNA reads as TGTGCCAGCAGTGAGACAGGGGGTGCAGATACGCAGTATTTT. The V gene is TRBV6-4, the J gene TRBJ2-3; 9 nucleotides agree with TRBD1. The length of the CDR3 is 14 residues. V shed 3 bases, J shed 4 bases, and the junction held 2 bases outside the gene matches. CDR1 and CDR2 (germline): MRHNA, SNTAGT.

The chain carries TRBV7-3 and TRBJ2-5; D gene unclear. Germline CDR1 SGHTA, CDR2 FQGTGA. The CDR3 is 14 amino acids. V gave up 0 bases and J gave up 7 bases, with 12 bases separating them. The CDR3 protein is CASSLTALYGTQYF. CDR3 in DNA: TGTGCCAGCAGCTTAACGGCCCTGTATGGGACCCAGTACTTC.

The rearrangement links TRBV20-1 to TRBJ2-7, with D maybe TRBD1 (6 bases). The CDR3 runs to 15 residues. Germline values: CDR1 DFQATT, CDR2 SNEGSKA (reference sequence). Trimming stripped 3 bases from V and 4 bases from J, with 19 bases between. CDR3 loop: CSARGPWTAGYEQYF. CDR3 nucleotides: TGCAGTGCTAGGGGGCCTTGGACAGCCGGTTACGAGCAGTACTTC.

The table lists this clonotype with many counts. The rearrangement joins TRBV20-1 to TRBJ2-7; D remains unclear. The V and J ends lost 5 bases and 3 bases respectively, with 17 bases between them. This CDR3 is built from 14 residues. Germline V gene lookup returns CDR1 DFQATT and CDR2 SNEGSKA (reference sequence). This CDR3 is CSAPLYGRNYEQYF. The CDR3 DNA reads TGCAGTGCTCCCCTATATGGACGAAACTACGAGCAGTACTTC.

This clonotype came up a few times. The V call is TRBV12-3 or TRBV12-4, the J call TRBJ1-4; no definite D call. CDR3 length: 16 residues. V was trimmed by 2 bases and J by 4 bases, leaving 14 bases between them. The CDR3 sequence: CASSLPIGPLNEKLFF. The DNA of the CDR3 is TGTGCCAGCAGTTTACCCATCGGACCACTTAATGAAAAACTGTTTTTT.

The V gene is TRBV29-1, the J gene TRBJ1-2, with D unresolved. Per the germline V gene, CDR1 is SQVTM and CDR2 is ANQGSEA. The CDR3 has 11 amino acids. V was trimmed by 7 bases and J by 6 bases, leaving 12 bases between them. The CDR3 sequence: CSARDGDGYTF. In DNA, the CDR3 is TGCAGCGCAAGAGACGGTGATGGCTACACCTTC. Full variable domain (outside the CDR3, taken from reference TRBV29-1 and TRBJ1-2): SAVISQKPSRDICQRGTSLTIQCQVDSQVTMMFWYRQQPGQSLTLIATANQGSEATYESGFVIDKFPISRPNLTFSTLTVSNMSPEDSSIYLCSARDGDGYTFGSGTRLTVV.

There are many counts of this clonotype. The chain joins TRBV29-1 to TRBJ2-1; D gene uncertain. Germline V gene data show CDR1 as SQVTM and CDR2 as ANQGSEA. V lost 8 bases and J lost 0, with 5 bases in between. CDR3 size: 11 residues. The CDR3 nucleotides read TGCAGCATCACCTCCTACAATGAGCAGTTCTTC. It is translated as CSITSYNEQFF.

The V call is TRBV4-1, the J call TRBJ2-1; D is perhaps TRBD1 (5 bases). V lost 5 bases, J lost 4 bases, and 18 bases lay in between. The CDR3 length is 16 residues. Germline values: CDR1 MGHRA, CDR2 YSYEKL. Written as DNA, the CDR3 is TGCGCCAGCAGCTGGGGCGCGGCGGCCGAGTACAATGAGCAGTTCTTC. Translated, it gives CASSWGAAAEYNEQFF.

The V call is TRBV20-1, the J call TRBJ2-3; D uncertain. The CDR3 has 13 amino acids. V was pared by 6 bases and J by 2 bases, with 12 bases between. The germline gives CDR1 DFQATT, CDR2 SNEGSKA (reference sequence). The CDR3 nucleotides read TGCAGTGCCACCTACCCAGCCACAGATACGCAGTATTTT. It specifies CSATYPATDTQYF.

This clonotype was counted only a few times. CDR3 in DNA: TGTGCCAGCAGTTACCCCGGACCTTTGAATGAGCAGTTCTTC. Protein sequence: CASSYPGPLNEQFF. The chain joins TRBV6-5 to TRBJ2-1; D remains ambiguous. Per germline, CDR1 MNHEY and CDR2 SVGAGI. This CDR3 region has 14 residues. Trimming pared 2 bases from V and 7 bases from J, leaving 12 bases between.

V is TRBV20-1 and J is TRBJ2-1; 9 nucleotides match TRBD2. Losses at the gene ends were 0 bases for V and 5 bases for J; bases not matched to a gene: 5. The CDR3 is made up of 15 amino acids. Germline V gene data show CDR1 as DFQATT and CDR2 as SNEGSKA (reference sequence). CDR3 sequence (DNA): TGCAGTGCTAGAGACGCGGGGGGGCCCCACAATGAGCAGTTCTTC. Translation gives CSARDAGGPHNEQFF.

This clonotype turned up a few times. The CDR3 spells CASSLVGRTEAFF. CDR3 nucleotides: TGCGCCAGCAGCTTGGTAGGGCGCACTGAAGCTTTCTTT. The chain links TRBV5-1 to TRBJ1-1; D is undetermined. CDR3 length: 13 residues. With 0 bases removed from V and 4 bases from J, the gap between germline ends came to 7 bases. CDR1 is SGHRS, CDR2 YFSETQ, per germline. The full variable domain, rest sourced from reference TRBV5-1 and TRBJ1-1, is KAGVTQTPRYLIKTRGQQVTLSCSPISGHRSVSWYQQTPGQGLQFLFEYFSETQRNKGNFPGRFSGRQFSNSRSEMNVSTLELGDSALYLCASSLVGRTEAFFGQGTRLTVV.

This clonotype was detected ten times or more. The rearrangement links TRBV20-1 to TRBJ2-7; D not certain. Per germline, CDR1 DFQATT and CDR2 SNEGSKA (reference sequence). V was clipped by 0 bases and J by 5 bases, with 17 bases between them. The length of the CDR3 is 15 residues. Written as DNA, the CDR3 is TGCAGTGCTAGAGATGGAGCAGGCTATGCCCACGAGCAGTACTTC. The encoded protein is CSARDGAGYAHEQYF.

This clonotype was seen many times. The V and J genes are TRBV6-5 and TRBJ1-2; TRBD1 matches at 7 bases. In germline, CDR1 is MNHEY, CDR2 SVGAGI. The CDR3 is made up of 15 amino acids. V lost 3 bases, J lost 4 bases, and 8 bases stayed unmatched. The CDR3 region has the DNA TGTGCCAGCAGTTATGGGGACAGAACGCGCTATGGCTACACCTTC. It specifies CASSYGDRTRYGYTF.

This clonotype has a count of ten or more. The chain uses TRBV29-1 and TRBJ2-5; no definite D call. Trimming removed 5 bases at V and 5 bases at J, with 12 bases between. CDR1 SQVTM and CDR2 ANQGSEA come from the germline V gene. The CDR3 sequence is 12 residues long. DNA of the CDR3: TGCAGCGTTTTCTGGCCGGAGGAGACCCAGTACTTC. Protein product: CSVFWPEETQYF.

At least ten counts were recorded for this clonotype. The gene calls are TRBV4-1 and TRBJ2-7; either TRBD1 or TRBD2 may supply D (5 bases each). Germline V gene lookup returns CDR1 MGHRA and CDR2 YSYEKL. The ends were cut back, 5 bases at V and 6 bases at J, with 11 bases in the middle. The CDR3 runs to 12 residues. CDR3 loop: CASSWVGGEQYF. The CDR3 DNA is TGCGCCAGCAGCTGGGTTGGGGGCGAGCAGTACTTC.

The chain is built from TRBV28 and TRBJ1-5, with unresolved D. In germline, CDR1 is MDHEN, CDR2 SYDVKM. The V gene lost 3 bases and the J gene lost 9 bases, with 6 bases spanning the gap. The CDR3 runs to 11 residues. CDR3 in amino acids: CASSFGRPQHF. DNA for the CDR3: TGTGCCAGCAGTTTTGGTCGGCCCCAGCATTTT.

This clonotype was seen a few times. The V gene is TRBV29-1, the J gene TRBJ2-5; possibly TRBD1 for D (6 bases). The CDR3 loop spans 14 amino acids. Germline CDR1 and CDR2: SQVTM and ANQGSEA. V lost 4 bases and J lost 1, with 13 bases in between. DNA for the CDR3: TGCAGCGTTGTCTCCAACAGGGCCCAAGAGACCCAGTACTTC. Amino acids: CSVVSNRAQETQYF.